These 8 T cell receptor beta chains came from one sample sequenced in a study of shared clonotypes between healthy human individuals. Data came from immunoSEQ multiplex PCR; TCRdb stores just in-frame clones and leaves some out. The table has under 850,000 clones, 80% to 95% seen once. The naive CD8 population came from CD45RO-negative cells selected for CCR7, without terminally differentiated effector memory CD45RA+ cells. Sequences were obtained from naive CD8+ T cells sorted from blood. The receptor set was obtained from a man aged 25 to 40 in good health.

The genes are TRBV28 and TRBJ2-2, with 10 bases identical to TRBD1. Trimming removed 2 bases from V and 5 bases from J; junction bases left unmatched: 14. The germline V gene encodes CDR1 MDHEN and CDR2 SYDVKM. This CDR3 spans 19 amino acids. The CDR3 protein is CASSLPYLRDRGLTGELFF. The CDR3 bases are TGTGCCAGCAGTTTACCCTATTTAAGGGACAGGGGTCTGACCGGGGAGCTGTTTTTT. The whole variable domain, remainder taken from reference TRBV28 and TRBJ2-2, is DVKVTQSSRYLVKRTGEKVFLECVQDMDHENMFWYRQDPGLGLRLIYFSYDVKMKEKGDIPEGYSVSREKKERFSLILESASTNQTSMYLCASSLPYLRDRGLTGELFFGEGSRLTVL.

The rearrangement links TRBV27 to TRBJ2-1, with 11 bases lining up with TRBD2. Looked up from germline, CDR1 is MNHEY and CDR2 is SMNVEV (reference sequence). V gave up 5 bases and J gave up 7 bases; unmatched junction bases: 7. The length of the CDR3 is 15 residues. The CDR3 nucleotides are TGTGCCAGCAGTAGAGGACTAGCGGGTTCGAATGAGCAGTTCTTC. It codes for CASSRGLAGSNEQFF.

The J gene is TRBJ2-6, the V gene TRBV6-6; weak D call: TRBD1 (6 bases). Germline CDR1 and CDR2: MNHNY and SVGAGI (reference sequence). This CDR3 comprises 15 residues. Trimming stripped 6 bases from V and 0 bases from J, with 9 bases between. The CDR3 is CASRQGGSGANVLTF. For the CDR3, the DNA is TGTGCCAGCAGGCAAGGGGGCTCTGGGGCCAACGTCCTGACTTTC.

The CDR3 DNA follows: TGTGCCAGCAGCAAATTTCCGGGGGGAAACACTGAAGCTTTCTTT. Translated: CASSKFPGGNTEAFF. The chain combines TRBV7-3 with TRBJ1-1; a weak D match, TRBD1 (5 bases). Germline loops: CDR1 SGHTA, CDR2 FQGTGA. This CDR3 is 15 amino acids long. V gave up 5 bases and J gave up 2 bases, with 15 bases separating them.

The chain has TRBV5-6 and TRBJ1-5; tentative D call: TRBD1 (5 bases). V was trimmed by 5 bases and J by 2 bases, leaving 14 bases between them. CDR1 is SGHDT, CDR2 YYEEEE, per germline. CDR3 length equals 15 residues. CDR3 amino acids: CASSSFRDGNQPQHF. The CDR3 DNA sequence: TGTGCCAGCAGTTCATTCAGGGATGGCAATCAGCCCCAGCATTTT.

The sample holds a few counts of this clone. The chain employs TRBV10-3 and TRBJ2-1, with TRBD1 as a possible D gene (5 bases). This CDR3 has 12 residues. The germline V gene has CDR1 ENHRY and CDR2 SYGVKD. Trimming left V 0 bases short and J 8 bases short, with 5 bases between. CDR3 loop: CAISESTDEQFF. The CDR3 region has the DNA TGTGCCATCAGTGAGTCGACAGATGAGCAGTTCTTC.

The chain employs TRBV5-1 and TRBJ1-4, with D perhaps TRBD1 (6 bases). Germline CDR1 SGHRS, CDR2 YFSETQ. The CDR3 runs 14 residues. The germline V and J ends were trimmed by 1 base and 8 bases, with 12 bases remaining between them. The CDR3 loop reads CASSLLGAREKLFF. The CDR3 nucleotides read TGCGCCAGCAGCTTGTTGGGGGCTAGGGAAAAACTGTTTTTT. The entire variable domain, with the rest obtained from reference TRBV5-1 and TRBJ1-4, is as follows: KAGVTQTPRYLIKTRGQQVTLSCSPISGHRSVSWYQQTPGQGLQFLFEYFSETQRNKGNFPGRFSGRQFSNSRSEMNVSTLELGDSALYLCASSLLGAREKLFFGSGTQLSVL.

This chain uses TRBV28 with TRBJ1-5; D unresolved. V lost 2 bases, J lost 5 bases, and 7 bases lay in between. The CDR3 is made up of 13 amino acids. Germline CDR1 is MDHEN and CDR2 is SYDVKM. The CDR3 nucleotides read TGTGCCAGCAGTTTAGGTGGGGATCAGCCCCAGCATTTT. Its protein product is CASSLGGDQPQHF.